A single TCR beta chain is shown here with its context. Reverse transcription of about 0.45 to 1 ug RNA was carried out with random hexamers. TCRdb processed the immunoSEQ multiplex PCR reads anew with MiXCR; each CDR3 protein has one entry. The profile covers fewer than 200,000 distinct CDR3 sequences, with approximately 94% appearing a single time and around 0.11% taken by the ten largest. The CDR3 is made up of 17 amino acids. Per the germline V gene, CDR1 is MDHEN and CDR2 is SYDVKM. After removal of 4 bases from V and 5 bases from J, the junction contained 15 bases not matched to a gene. The data originate from a study of CD8 T cells in Susac syndrome.

The receptor's source is a human donor in good health. This chain connects TRBV28 to TRBJ2-5, with TRBD1 matching over 8 bases. Sample: CD4+ T cells from PBMCs. CDR3 protein: CASSSAGTGYLMETQYF. CDR3 nucleotide sequence: TGTGCCAGCAGTTCAGCCGGGACAGGCTACCTTATGGAGACCCAGTACTTC.